The 2 T cell receptor beta chains below come from one sample, sequenced in a study of blood T cell repertoires in COVID-19 (dated by TCRdb to 2018 to 2020). The library was obtained by the immunoSEQ multiplex PCR assay. This immuneACCESS table, as held by TCRdb, lists in-frame sequences with V and J called but not all clones. Of the missing ones, under half trace to an unresolved V gene in checked studies; the others have no known cause. The table for this sample lists approximately 390,000 clones; around 87% of them were counted only once. The ten most abundant clones make up roughly 2.1% of the sample. Sequencing used peripheral blood. Receptor source: a woman aged 60 to 75 with COVID-19, enrolled during active disease.

V usage is TRBV19 and J usage is TRBJ2-6, with TRBD1 matching over 10 bases. This CDR3 is 17 amino acids long. Germline CDR1 is LNHDA and CDR2 is SQIVND (reference sequence). The J segment lost 2 bases and the V segment lost 3 bases, leaving 4 bases of the junction unmatched. The CDR3 protein is CASSIGTGVAGANVLTF. In DNA form, the CDR3 reads TGTGCCAGTAGTATCGGGACAGGGGTGGCTGGGGCCAACGTCCTGACTTTC.

This chain uses TRBV5-1 with TRBJ1-1; D may be TRBD1 (5 bases). Germline CDR1 is SGHRS and CDR2 is YFSETQ. V lost 0 bases to trimming and J lost 4 bases, with 13 bases between them. CDR3 length: 15 residues. Here the CDR3 DNA reads TGCGCCAGCAGCTTGGGTCAGGGTGTAAGCACTGAAGCTTTCTTT. It is translated as CASSLGQGVSTEAFF.